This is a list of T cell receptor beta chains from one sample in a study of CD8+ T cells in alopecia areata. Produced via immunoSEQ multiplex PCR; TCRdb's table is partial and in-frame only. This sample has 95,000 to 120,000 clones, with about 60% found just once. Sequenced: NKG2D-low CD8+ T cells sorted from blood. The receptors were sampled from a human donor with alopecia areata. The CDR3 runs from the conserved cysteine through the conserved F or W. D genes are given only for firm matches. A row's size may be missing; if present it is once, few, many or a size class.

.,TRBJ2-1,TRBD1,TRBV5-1,TGCGCCAGCGGTTGGCAGGGGGCAGGTGAGCAGTTCTTC,CASGWQGAGEQFF
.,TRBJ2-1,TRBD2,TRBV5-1,TGCGCCAGTAACCCGGCGGGAGGGCCTAATGAGCAGTTCTTC,CASNPAGGPNEQFF
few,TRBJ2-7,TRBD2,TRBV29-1,TGCAGCGTTGTATTCGGGACTAATTCCTACGAGCAGTACTTC,CSVVFGTNSYEQYF
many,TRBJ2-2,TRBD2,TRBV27,TGTGCCAGCAGTTTAAGTGGGAGGGTCACCGGGGAGCTGTTTTTT,CASSLSGRVTGELFF
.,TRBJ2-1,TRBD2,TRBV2,TGTGCCAGCATTTTTCGAGGGGGACTAGCGGGAGACGAGCAGTTCTTC,CASIFRGGLAGDEQFF
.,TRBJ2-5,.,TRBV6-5,TGTGCCAGCAGTTACCTGTCCGCCCAAGAGACCCAGTACTTC,CASSYLSAQETQYF
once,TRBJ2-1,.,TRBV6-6,TGTGCCAGCAGTCACAGGAGGTTCAATGAGCAGTTCTTC,CASSHRRFNEQFF
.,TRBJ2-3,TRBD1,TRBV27,TGTGCCAGCAGTCTCCGGGACAGGGGAGCAGATACGCAGTATTTT,CASSLRDRGADTQYF
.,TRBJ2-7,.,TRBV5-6,TGTGCCAGCAGCTTCGGGACTCGGGGCGAGCAGTACTTC,CASSFGTRGEQYF
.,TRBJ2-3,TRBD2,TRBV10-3,TGTGCCATCAGTGACGGGGGGGCGTCCCAGGGGGATACGCAGTATTTT,CAISDGGASQGDTQYF
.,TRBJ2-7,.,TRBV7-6,TGTGCCAGCAGCTTCACTACGGTGGACGAGCAGTACTTC,CASSFTTVDEQYF
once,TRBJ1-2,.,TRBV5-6,TGTGCCAGCAGCCAACCACGAGGGTTCTATGGCTACACCTTC,CASSQPRGFYGYTF
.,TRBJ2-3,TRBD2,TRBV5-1,TGCGCCAGCAGCTTGCCCGCTAGCGGGAGGGGAAGGGGCACAGATACGCAGTATTTT,CASSLPASGRGRGTDTQYF